This T cell receptor beta chain was recorded in a study of T cells after yellow fever vaccination. TCRdb reprocessed the 5' RACE reads with MiXCR, giving one entry per CDR3 protein. The sample consists of more than 250,000 distinct CDR3 sequences, around 6.8% of them appearing once. Whole-study findings and limits: On re-exposure, the response was weaker but peaked faster, at day 5 versus 15.

This clonotype was seen more than once but under ten times. Antigen unknown. Trimming cost V 3 bases and J 5 bases, with 20 bases left between them. This CDR3 has 16 amino acids. The germline V gene has CDR1 SGHRS and CDR2 YFSETQ. The sequencing used PBMCs, collected more than 35 days after the first yellow fever vaccination. This receptor was obtained from a young man who received the YFV17D yellow fever vaccine. This sequence joins TRBV5-1 and TRBJ1-1; perhaps TRBD1 as D (6 bases). The CDR3 spells CASSSVPNRAETEAFF. In DNA, the CDR3 is TGCGCCAGCAGCTCCGTGCCCAACAGGGCTGAGACTGAAGCTTTCTTT.